The entry that follows covers one T cell receptor (beta chain) sequence. Its antigen is not identified. These data are taken from a study of cytomegalovirus exposure and HLA in healthy donors. The germline V and J ends were trimmed by 5 bases and 2 bases, with 13 bases remaining between them. CDR3 size: 15 residues. From germline, CDR1 is SGHTS and CDR2 YDEGEE. Findings and limits, study-wide: Testing in vitro showed a few CMV-associated chains specific for CMV antigens. Among TCR beta chains, those listed as cytomegalovirus-associated numbered over 150.

PCR primers comprised 60 Vbeta and 13 Jbeta primers. Data came from immunoSEQ multiplex PCR; TCRdb stores just in-frame clones and leaves some out. The top ten hold roughly 6% of the sample, which has around 200,000 clones, 82% seen once. V usage is TRBV5-8 and J usage is TRBJ1-4; D gene uncertain. This TCR derives from a man aged 40-49 years in good health and CMV-seropositive. The sample consisted of PBMCs. CDR3 amino acids: CASRPVLSTNEKLFF. Here the CDR3 DNA reads TGTGCCAGCAGACCGGTACTTTCTACTAATGAAAAACTGTTTTTT.